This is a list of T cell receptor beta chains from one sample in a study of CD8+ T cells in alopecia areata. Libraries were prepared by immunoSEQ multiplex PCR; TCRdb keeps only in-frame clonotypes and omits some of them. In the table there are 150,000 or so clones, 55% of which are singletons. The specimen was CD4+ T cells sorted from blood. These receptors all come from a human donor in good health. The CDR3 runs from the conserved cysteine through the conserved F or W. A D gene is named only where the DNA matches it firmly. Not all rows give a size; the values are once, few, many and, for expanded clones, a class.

CDR3: CSVENSGRSEQYF; DNA: TGCAGCGTTGAGAATAGCGGGAGGTCCGAGCAGTACTTC; D: TRBD2; size: .; V: TRBV29-1; J: TRBJ2-7
CDR3: CASSPDRLHEQYF; DNA: TGTGCCAGCTCACCCGACAGGCTCCACGAGCAGTACTTC; D: .; size: once; V: TRBV18; J: TRBJ2-7
CDR3: CASSRTGHMNTEAFF; DNA: TGCGCCAGCAGCAGGACAGGGCACATGAACACTGAAGCTTTCTTT; D: TRBD1; size: .; V: TRBV5-1; J: TRBJ1-1
CDR3: CASTGTGANVLTF; DNA: TGTGCCAGCACCGGAACTGGGGCCAACGTCCTGACTTTC; D: .; size: few; V: TRBV11-2; J: TRBJ2-6
CDR3: CASRRDSNPDTQYF; DNA: TGTGCCAGCAGAAGGGACTCTAACCCAGATACGCAGTATTTT; D: .; size: .; V: TRBV6-1; J: TRBJ2-3
CDR3: CASSLFGTGELFF; DNA: TGTGCCAGCAGTTTATTCGGCACCGGGGAGCTGTTTTTT; D: .; size: few; V: TRBV28; J: TRBJ2-2
CDR3: CASSLEAAGGLSEQYF; DNA: TGCGCCAGCAGCTTGGAGGCCGCCGGAGGTCTTAGCGAGCAGTACTTC; D: .; size: .; V: TRBV5-1; J: TRBJ2-7
CDR3: CASSPRNNEQFF; DNA: TGTGCCAGCAGCCCAAGGAACAATGAGCAGTTCTTC; D: .; size: few; V: TRBV14; J: TRBJ2-1
CDR3: CASSILQKNTGELFF; DNA: TGTGCCAGTAGTATACTCCAGAAAAACACCGGGGAGCTGTTTTTT; D: .; size: .; V: TRBV19; J: TRBJ2-2
CDR3: CASSYVQILNTEAFF; DNA: TGTGCCAGCAGTTACGTTCAGATTCTGAACACTGAAGCTTTCTTT; D: .; size: .; V: TRBV6-5; J: TRBJ1-1
CDR3: CASRRQGASYNEQFF; DNA: TGTGCCAGCAGGAGACAGGGGGCTTCCTACAATGAGCAGTTCTTC; D: TRBD1; size: .; V: TRBV2; J: TRBJ2-1
CDR3: CASSVGAEPRDTQYF; DNA: TGTGCCAGCAGCGTCGGGGCTGAACCTAGGGATACGCAGTATTTT; D: .; size: few; V: TRBV9; J: TRBJ2-3
CDR3: CAWSGDRTQPQHF; DNA: TGTGCCTGGAGTGGTGATCGCACTCAGCCCCAGCATTTT; D: .; size: .; V: TRBV30; J: TRBJ1-5
CDR3: CASSVAWGGYEKLFF; DNA: TGTGCCAGCAGCGTAGCTTGGGGAGGGTACGAAAAACTGTTTTTT; D: .; size: .; V: TRBV9; J: TRBJ1-4
CDR3: CSVEGTGYEQYF; DNA: TGCAGCGTTGAAGGGACAGGGTACGAGCAGTACTTC; D: TRBD1; size: .; V: TRBV29-1; J: TRBJ2-7
CDR3: CATSRDLQGGETQYF; DNA: TGTGCCACCAGCAGAGATCTACAGGGCGGGGAGACCCAGTACTTC; D: .; size: .; V: TRBV15; J: TRBJ2-5
CDR3: CASSRGTGDLPQHF; DNA: TGTGCCAGCAGCCGTGGGACAGGCGATCTGCCCCAGCATTTT; D: TRBD1; size: .; V: TRBV11-2; J: TRBJ1-5
CDR3: CASSPSSGTGELFF; DNA: TGTGCCAGCTCACCATCTAGCGGGACCGGGGAGCTGTTTTTT; D: TRBD2; size: .; V: TRBV18; J: TRBJ2-2
CDR3: CASSRTSGAYNEQFF; DNA: TGTGCCAGCAGCCGAACTAGCGGAGCCTACAATGAGCAGTTCTTC; D: TRBD2; size: .; V: TRBV6-5; J: TRBJ2-1
CDR3: CASVGLAVFNEQFF; DNA: TGTGCCAGCGTGGGACTAGCGGTCTTCAATGAGCAGTTCTTC; D: TRBD2; size: few; V: TRBV2; J: TRBJ2-1
CDR3: CASSHPGGGGYTF; DNA: TGCGCCAGCAGCCACCCTGGGGGGGGCGGCTACACCTTC; D: .; size: .; V: TRBV4-1; J: TRBJ1-2
CDR3: CASSLVPAGKSSDTQYF; DNA: TGTGCCAGCAGCTTAGTCCCAGCGGGAAAGTCATCAGATACGCAGTATTTT; D: TRBD2; size: .; V: TRBV7-2; J: TRBJ2-3
CDR3: CASSADDRNYGYTF; DNA: TGTGCCAGCAGCGCTGACGACAGGAACTATGGCTACACCTTC; D: .; size: .; V: TRBV9; J: TRBJ1-2
CDR3: CSVQGDTQYF; DNA: TGCAGCGTACAGGGCGATACGCAGTATTTT; D: .; size: .; V: TRBV29-1; J: TRBJ2-3
CDR3: CSTRQGYEQYF; DNA: TGCAGCACCCGCCAAGGGTACGAGCAGTACTTC; D: .; size: .; V: TRBV29-1; J: TRBJ2-7
CDR3: CASSGYRNTEAFF; DNA: TGTGCCAGCAGCGGATACAGGAACACTGAAGCTTTCTTT; D: .; size: once; V: TRBV7-6; J: TRBJ1-1
CDR3: CASRGGVGSGANVLTF; DNA: TGCGCCAGCAGAGGGGGAGTGGGCTCTGGGGCCAACGTCCTGACTTTC; D: .; size: few; V: TRBV5-1; J: TRBJ2-6
CDR3: CAWGSPFYNEQFF; DNA: TGTGCCTGGGGCTCACCATTCTACAATGAGCAGTTCTTC; D: .; size: .; V: TRBV30; J: TRBJ2-1
CDR3: CASQGARGNQPQHF; DNA: TGTGCAAGTCAGGGGGCTAGGGGCAATCAGCCCCAGCATTTT; D: TRBD1; size: .; V: TRBV25-1; J: TRBJ1-5
CDR3: CSVRWSSYEQYF; DNA: TGCAGCGTTCGATGGAGCTCCTACGAGCAGTACTTC; D: .; size: .; V: TRBV29-1; J: TRBJ2-7
CDR3: CASSVDRDSYEQYF; DNA: TGTGCCAGCAGCGTGGACAGGGACTCCTACGAGCAGTACTTC; D: TRBD1; size: .; V: TRBV7-8; J: TRBJ2-7
CDR3: CAWRASANQPQHF; DNA: TGTGCCTGGAGGGCCAGCGCAAATCAGCCCCAGCATTTT; D: .; size: once; V: TRBV30; J: TRBJ1-5
CDR3: CSASGRETQYF; DNA: TGCAGTGCTAGCGGGAGAGAGACCCAGTACTTC; D: .; size: .; V: TRBV20-1; J: TRBJ2-5
CDR3: CASSSTRAANYEQYF; DNA: TGTGCCAGCAGCTCAACCCGGGCCGCCAACTACGAGCAGTACTTC; D: .; size: .; V: TRBV5-6; J: TRBJ2-7
CDR3: CASTQPVGPDTQYF; DNA: TGTGCCAGCACCCAGCCCGTGGGACCGGATACGCAGTATTTT; D: .; size: .; V: TRBV28; J: TRBJ2-3
CDR3: CASGPSGGPLETQYF; DNA: TGCGCCAGCGGTCCTAGCGGAGGGCCGTTGGAGACCCAGTACTTC; D: TRBD2; size: few; V: TRBV5-1; J: TRBJ2-5
CDR3: CSSWDRGHDEQFF; DNA: TGCAGCTCCTGGGACAGGGGGCACGATGAGCAGTTCTTC; D: TRBD1; size: .; V: TRBV29-1; J: TRBJ2-1
CDR3: CACRGGFGGETQYF; DNA: TGTGCCTGCCGGGGCGGGTTTGGAGGAGAGACCCAGTACTTC; D: .; size: .; V: TRBV30; J: TRBJ2-5
CDR3: CASSDMGEAFF; DNA: TGTGCCAGCAGTGACATGGGTGAAGCTTTCTTT; D: .; size: once; V: TRBV2; J: TRBJ1-1
CDR3: CASSEGGAAFF; DNA: TGTGCCAGCAGTGAAGGTGGGGCAGCTTTCTTT; D: .; size: .; V: TRBV2; J: TRBJ1-1